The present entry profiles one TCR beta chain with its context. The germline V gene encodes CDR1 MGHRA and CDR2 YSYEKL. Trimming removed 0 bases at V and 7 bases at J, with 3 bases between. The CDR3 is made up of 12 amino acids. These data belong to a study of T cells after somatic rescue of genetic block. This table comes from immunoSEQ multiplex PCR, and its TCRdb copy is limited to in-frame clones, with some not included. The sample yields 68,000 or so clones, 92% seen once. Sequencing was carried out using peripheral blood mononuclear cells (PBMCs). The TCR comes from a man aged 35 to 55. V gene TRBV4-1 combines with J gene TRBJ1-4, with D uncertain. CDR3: CASSQDGEKLFF. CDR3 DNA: TGCGCCAGCAGCCAAGACGGTGAAAAACTGTTTTTT.